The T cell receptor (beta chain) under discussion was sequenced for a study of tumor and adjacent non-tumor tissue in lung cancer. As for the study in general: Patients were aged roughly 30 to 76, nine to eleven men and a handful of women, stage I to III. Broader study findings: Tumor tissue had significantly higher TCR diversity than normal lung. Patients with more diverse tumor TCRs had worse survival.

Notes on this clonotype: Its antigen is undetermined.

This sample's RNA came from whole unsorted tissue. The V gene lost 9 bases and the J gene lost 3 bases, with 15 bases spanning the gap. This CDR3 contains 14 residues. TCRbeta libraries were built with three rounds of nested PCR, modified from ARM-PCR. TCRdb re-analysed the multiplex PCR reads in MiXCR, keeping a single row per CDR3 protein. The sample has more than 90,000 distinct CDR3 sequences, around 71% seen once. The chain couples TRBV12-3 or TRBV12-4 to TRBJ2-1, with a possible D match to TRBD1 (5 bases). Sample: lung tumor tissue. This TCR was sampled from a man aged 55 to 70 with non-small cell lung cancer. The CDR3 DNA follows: TGTGCCAGGAGGCCAGGGTTCCTCTACAATGAGCAGTTCTTC. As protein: CARRPGFLYNEQFF.